The rows below give T cell receptor beta chains drawn from one sample of a study of beta chain features in type 1 diabetes. Only in-frame clones appear in the TCRdb table, and some are missing; sequencing was by immunoSEQ multiplex PCR. The profile shows approximately 170,000 clones, roughly 8% of them singletons. Sequenced sample: central memory CD4+ T cells from blood. The receptors were gathered from a young man with type 1 diabetes. CDR3s include the opening cysteine and the closing phenylalanine or tryptophan.

V	J	CDR3
TRBV28	TRBJ2-7	CASRGQQGSYEQYF
TRBV7-6	TRBJ2-2	CASGLRETGELFF
TRBV7-9	TRBJ1-1	CASSLVRGPVGTEAFF
TRBV9	TRBJ2-5	CASSVTGEGETQYF
TRBV27	TRBJ2-6	CASRGQGSNVLTF
TRBV7-2	TRBJ2-1	CASGRTGGNNEQFF
TRBV5-1	TRBJ2-6	CASSFDSGGRRGLTF
TRBV7-2	TRBJ2-3	CASSIWTSGGTDTQYF
TRBV6-1	TRBJ2-2	CATQNRDTGELFF
TRBV2	TRBJ1-1	CASNYYTEAFF